This record looks at one T cell receptor (beta chain) sequence and its context. The data originate from a study of graft-versus-host responses after intestinal transplantation. The CDR3 is 13 residues long. The V gene lost 6 bases and the J gene lost 3 bases, with 8 bases spanning the gap. The germline V gene has CDR1 MDHEN and CDR2 SYDVKM. Processed graft tissue released its intraepithelial and lamina propria lymphocytes. Data came from immunoSEQ multiplex PCR; TCRdb stores just in-frame clones and leaves some out. Of more than 50,000 clones in the sample, around 86% were seen once. This clonotype was obtained from a human patient who received an intestinal transplant, so some T cells may come from the graft donor. Sequenced here: ileum tissue, sampled approximately 370 days after transplant. The chain carries TRBV28 and TRBJ2-2; D uncertain. CDR3 sequence (DNA): TGTGCCAGCAGCCCCATTGACACCGGGGAGCTGTTTTTT. Translated, it gives CASSPIDTGELFF.